This TCR beta chain emerged from a study of cytomegalovirus exposure and HLA in healthy donors. General study results and limits: Rarity marked most TCR sequences, yet some public TCRs occurred in many donors. A later analysis revealed that TCR association rates differed between HLA loci, peaking at DRB1 and bottoming out at HLA-C.

Details on this clone: Its target is unknown.

V was trimmed by 8 bases and J by 5 bases, leaving 15 bases between them. This CDR3 is built from 14 residues. Germline-derived CDR1 and CDR2 are SGHAT and FQNNGV. Primers for the PCR totalled 60 Vbeta and 13 Jbeta. The method was immunoSEQ multiplex PCR; TCRdb's version includes in-frame clones alone and lacks a portion of them. The data contain around 150,000 clones, less than 80% of them seen just once; the ten biggest clones take up around 7%. The V gene is TRBV11-2, the J gene TRBJ2-2; D might be TRBD1 (6 bases). The sequence was collected from a man in his forties or fifties in good health and CMV-seropositive. Sequencing was done on a sample of PBMCs. The chain's CDR3 is CASQGKGWTGELFF. The CDR3 coding sequence is TGTGCCAGCCAGGGGAAAGGGTGGACCGGGGAGCTGTTTTTT.